One sample yielded the 24 T cell receptor beta chains listed below, sequenced in a study of control samples from healthy donors and cancer patients. Libraries were prepared by immunoSEQ multiplex PCR; TCRdb keeps only in-frame clonotypes and omits some of them. Of approximately 160,000 clones detected, roughly nine tenths appear once; the ten largest clones hold 0.55% to 0.7%. Material: blood. These receptors were taken from a woman aged 25 to 39 in good health.

The rearrangement uses TRBV7-8 and TRBJ2-3; 8 nucleotides line up with TRBD1. CDR3 length: 15 residues. In germline, CDR1 is SGHVS, CDR2 FQNEAQ. V was clipped by 3 bases and J by 4 bases; unmatched bases: 6. The CDR3 sequence is CASSLQGAFADTQYF. The CDR3 bases are TGTGCCAGCAGCTTGCAGGGGGCTTTCGCAGATACGCAGTATTTT. Full variable domain (remainder filled in from reference TRBV7-8 and TRBJ2-3): GAGVSQSPRYKVAKRGQDVALRCDPISGHVSLFWYQQALGQGPEFLTYFQNEAQLDKSGLPSDRFFAERPEGSVSTLKIQRTQQEDSAVYLCASSLQGAFADTQYFGPGTRLTVL.

The sample holds many counts of this clone. The chain recombines TRBV19 with TRBJ2-7; a possible D gene is TRBD2 (5 bases). Germline V gene data show CDR1 as LNHDA and CDR2 as SQIVND (reference sequence). Trimming pared 11 bases from V and 5 bases from J, leaving 13 bases between. This CDR3 spans 11 amino acids. In DNA, the CDR3 is TGTGCCGCCGGGGATGCCAACGAGCAGTACTTC. This codes for CAAGDANEQYF.

The chain joins TRBV5-1 to TRBJ2-2; 13 bases align to TRBD2. The CDR3 sequence is 16 residues long. CDR1 and CDR2 (germline): SGHRS, YFSETQ. V gave up 2 bases and J gave up 6 bases; unmatched junction bases: 4. The CDR3 region has the DNA TGCGCCAGCAGCTTACCGGGACTAGCGGGACCCGGGGAGCTGTTTTTT. This gives the protein CASSLPGLAGPGELFF.

The chain combines TRBV30 with TRBJ2-1, with TRBD1 matching over 7 bases. CDR1 is GTSNPN and CDR2 is SVGIG in the germline V gene (reference sequence). J was trimmed by 0 bases and V by 1 base; bases with no gene match: 15. The CDR3 is 19 amino acids. In nucleotides, the CDR3 is TGTGCCTGGAGTGAAGGGTCGACAGGGAAACTTCGCTCCTACAATGAGCAGTTCTTC. This codes for CAWSEGSTGKLRSYNEQFF.

The chain combines TRBV13 with TRBJ2-1, with D perhaps matching TRBD2 (5 bases). V was trimmed by 6 bases and J by 9 bases, leaving 15 bases between them. The germline V gene encodes CDR1 PRHDT and CDR2 FYEKMQ (reference sequence). The CDR3 loop spans 13 amino acids. CDR3 sequence (DNA): TGTGCCAGCAGACGGACGAGCGGTGGTGAGCAGTTCTTC. Protein product: CASRRTSGGEQFF.

The chain has TRBV6-2 or TRBV6-3 and TRBJ1-5, with 9 bases aligning to TRBD1. The CDR3 has 14 residues. Trimming at V came to 6 bases and at J to 7 bases, leaving 7 bases not matched to a gene. CDR1 and CDR2 (germline): MNHEY, SVGEGT. The CDR3 loop is CASSNGQGNQPQHF. For the CDR3, the DNA is TGTGCCAGCAGCAATGGACAGGGGAACCAGCCCCAGCATTTT.

The chain employs TRBV28 and TRBJ2-5; tentative D call: TRBD2 (5 bases). The CDR3 spans 15 residues. Germline CDR1 reads MDHEN; CDR2 reads SYDVKM. Deletions cut 2 bases from V and 5 bases from J, with 15 bases between. CDR3 in DNA: TGTGCCAGCAGTTTAGAGGGAAGCCAGCGGGAGACCCAGTACTTC. Its translation: CASSLEGSQRETQYF. The entire variable domain, with the rest obtained from reference TRBV28 and TRBJ2-5, is as follows: DVKVTQSSRYLVKRTGEKVFLECVQDMDHENMFWYRQDPGLGLRLIYFSYDVKMKEKGDIPEGYSVSREKKERFSLILESASTNQTSMYLCASSLEGSQRETQYFGPGTRLLVL.

The chain uses TRBV5-1 and TRBJ2-7, with a weak D call TRBD2 (5 bases). This CDR3 region has 15 residues. Trimming took off 0 bases at V and 1 base at J, with 11 bases between the two ends. Germline V gives CDR1 SGHRS, CDR2 YFSETQ. CDR3 in amino acids: CASSLEGWTSYEQYF. The CDR3 DNA reads TGCGCCAGCAGCTTGGAAGGGTGGACTTCCTACGAGCAGTACTTC.

The rearrangement uses TRBV5-5 and TRBJ1-2; 9 positions agree with TRBD1. Germline loops: CDR1 SGHKS, CDR2 YYEKEE (reference sequence). This CDR3 region has 17 residues. Trimming at V came to 0 bases and at J to 2 bases, leaving 8 bases not matched to a gene. DNA of the CDR3: TGTGCCAGCAGCTTGGCTCCGGGACAGGGCCGCAACTATGGCTACACCTTC. It codes for CASSLAPGQGRNYGYTF.

The V call is TRBV28, the J call TRBJ1-5; D uncertain. Germline-derived CDR1 and CDR2 are MDHEN and SYDVKM. Trimming left V 3 bases short and J 7 bases short, with 13 bases between. The CDR3 sequence is 14 residues long. CDR3 protein: CASSFHRTLQPQHF. Here the CDR3 DNA reads TGTGCCAGCAGTTTCCATCGGACTTTACAGCCCCAGCATTTT.

The chain combines TRBV28 with TRBJ2-5, with 11 bases identical to TRBD2. V gave up 6 bases and J gave up 4 bases; unmatched junction bases: 13. Looked up from germline, CDR1 is MDHEN and CDR2 is SYDVKM. The CDR3 spans 17 residues. Here the CDR3 DNA reads TGTGCCAGCAGGGGAACAATTGGGACTAGCGGTGGAGAGACCCAGTACTTC. Translated, it gives CASRGTIGTSGGETQYF.

V is TRBV7-2 and J is TRBJ2-3; D is unresolved. This CDR3 has 14 amino acids. V was pared by 8 bases and J by 2 bases, with 14 bases between. Germline loops: CDR1 SGHTA, CDR2 FQGNSA. The CDR3 coding sequence is TGTGCCAGCCGGTCGAACCAATTCACAGATACGCAGTATTTT. This sequence encodes CASRSNQFTDTQYF.

V gene TRBV10-3 combines with J gene TRBJ2-1; D is unresolved. The germline gives CDR1 ENHRY, CDR2 SYGVKD. The CDR3 is 16 residues long. V was cut by 0 bases and J by 6 bases, with 15 bases left in between. CDR3 region: CAISESPGNPPNEQFF. CDR3 bases: TGTGCCATCAGTGAGTCGCCGGGTAACCCTCCCAATGAGCAGTTCTTC.

This clone was counted a single time. The gene calls are TRBV5-5 and TRBJ2-1, with D perhaps matching TRBD1 or TRBD2 (5 bases each). The CDR3 contains 15 residues. Per the germline V gene, CDR1 is SGHKS and CDR2 is YYEKEE (reference sequence). Between the trimmed V and J ends, which lost 3 bases and 7 bases, there was a span of 17 bases. CDR3 residues: CASSSSGQGGNEQFF. The CDR3 nucleotides are TGTGCCAGCAGCTCGTCAGGGCAGGGCGGGAATGAGCAGTTCTTC.

The chain couples TRBV6-2 or TRBV6-3 to TRBJ2-7; no reliable D call. CDR1 is MNHEY and CDR2 is SVGEGT in the germline V gene. Trimming removed 6 bases from V and 3 bases from J, with 12 bases in between. The CDR3 loop spans 13 amino acids. The CDR3 DNA follows: TGTGCCAGCAGCTCGGCGAATAGCTACGAGCAGTACTTC. Its protein product is CASSSANSYEQYF.

The chain carries TRBV19 and TRBJ1-5, with D perhaps TRBD1 (6 bases). The CDR3 runs 15 residues. The V and J ends lost 3 bases and 6 bases respectively, with 15 bases between them. In germline, CDR1 is LNHDA, CDR2 SQIVND (reference sequence). DNA of the CDR3: TGTGCCAGTAGTATCGTCGGGGGCAGTAGTCAGCCCCAGCATTTT. It codes for CASSIVGGSSQPQHF.

The chain has TRBV7-2 and TRBJ2-7; TRBD2 is a possible D gene (6 bases). In germline, CDR1 is SGHTA, CDR2 FQGNSA. V was pared by 3 bases and J by 0 bases, with 15 bases between. CDR3 length equals 16 residues. CDR3 nucleotide sequence: TGTGCCAGCAGCTTTTCTCCGGGACTGGCCTCCTACGAGCAGTACTTC. Residues: CASSFSPGLASYEQYF. Full variable domain (outside the CDR3, taken from reference TRBV7-2 and TRBJ2-7): GAGVSQSPSNKVTEKGKDVELRCDPISGHTALYWYRQSLGQGLEFLIYFQGNSAPDKSGLPSDRFSAERTGGSVSTLTIQRTQQEDSAVYLCASSFSPGLASYEQYFGPGTRLTVT.

The chain joins TRBV7-2 to TRBJ1-5; the match to TRBD1 covers 7 bases. CDR1 and CDR2 from the germline V gene are SGHTA and FQGNSA. The CDR3 spans 15 residues. The V gene end was trimmed by 4 bases and the J gene end by 2 bases; junction bases not matched to a gene: 5. In DNA form, the CDR3 reads TGTGCCAGCAGCTACGTTACAGGGGGCAATCAGCCCCAGCATTTT. Its translation: CASSYVTGGNQPQHF.

The rearrangement joins TRBV5-1 to TRBJ2-3, with D perhaps matching TRBD2 (6 bases). The CDR3 has 16 amino acids. Trimming took 3 bases from V and 0 from J, leaving 14 bases between them. Germline V CDR1 and CDR2: SGHRS, YFSETQ. The CDR3 DNA follows: TGCGCCAGCAGCTCCCTCGGCGGGGCCAGCACAGATACGCAGTATTTT. Amino acids: CASSSLGGASTDTQYF. The full variable domain, rest sourced from reference TRBV5-1 and TRBJ2-3, is KAGVTQTPRYLIKTRGQQVTLSCSPISGHRSVSWYQQTPGQGLQFLFEYFSETQRNKGNFPGRFSGRQFSNSRSEMNVSTLELGDSALYLCASSSLGGASTDTQYFGPGTRLTVL.

The chain carries TRBV28 and TRBJ1-5, with D uncertain. Between the trimmed V and J ends, which lost 2 bases and 7 bases, there was a span of 3 bases. The CDR3 runs 11 residues. The germline V gene has CDR1 MDHEN and CDR2 SYDVKM. DNA of the CDR3: TGTGCCAGCAGTTTAGGCCAGCCCCAGCATTTT. Translation: CASSLGQPQHF.

This chain joins TRBV7-3 and TRBJ2-1, with TRBD1 matching over 8 bases. Per germline, CDR1 SGHTA and CDR2 FQGTGA. This CDR3 is built from 15 residues. J gave up 7 bases and V 2 bases, and 7 bases lay outside the gene matches. The CDR3 loop reads CASSLSRTGSNEQFF. CDR3 coding DNA: TGTGCCAGCAGCTTATCCCGGACAGGGTCAAATGAGCAGTTCTTC.

The chain is built from TRBV3-1 (or the pseudogene TRBV3-2) and TRBJ1-1; 7 bases agree with TRBD1. The V gene's germline CDR1 is LGHDT and CDR2 YNNKEL (reference sequence). The V and J ends lost 3 bases and 4 bases, in that order; junction bases with no gene match: 8. This CDR3 contains 15 residues. The CDR3 DNA reads TGTGCCAGCAGCCATGGTGACAGGGCGGGCACTGAAGCTTTCTTT. Encoded protein: CASSHGDRAGTEAFF.

This clone was detected a few times. The genes are TRBV2 and TRBJ2-4; D gene unclear. V dropped 3 bases and J dropped 11 bases, with 5 bases sitting between them. The germline CDR1 and CDR2 sequences are SNHLY and FYNNEI. This CDR3 region has 10 residues. Here the CDR3 DNA reads TGTGCCAGCAGTGATATCGTTCAGTACTTC. Translation gives CASSDIVQYF.

The CDR3 DNA reads as TGTGCCAGCAGAAGTACAGGGACGAACGAGCAGTACTTC. Protein product: CASRSTGTNEQYF. The chain carries TRBV12-3 or TRBV12-4 and TRBJ2-7, with D tentatively TRBD1 (6 bases). The CDR3 is made up of 13 amino acids. V lost 6 bases and J lost 5, with 14 bases in between.